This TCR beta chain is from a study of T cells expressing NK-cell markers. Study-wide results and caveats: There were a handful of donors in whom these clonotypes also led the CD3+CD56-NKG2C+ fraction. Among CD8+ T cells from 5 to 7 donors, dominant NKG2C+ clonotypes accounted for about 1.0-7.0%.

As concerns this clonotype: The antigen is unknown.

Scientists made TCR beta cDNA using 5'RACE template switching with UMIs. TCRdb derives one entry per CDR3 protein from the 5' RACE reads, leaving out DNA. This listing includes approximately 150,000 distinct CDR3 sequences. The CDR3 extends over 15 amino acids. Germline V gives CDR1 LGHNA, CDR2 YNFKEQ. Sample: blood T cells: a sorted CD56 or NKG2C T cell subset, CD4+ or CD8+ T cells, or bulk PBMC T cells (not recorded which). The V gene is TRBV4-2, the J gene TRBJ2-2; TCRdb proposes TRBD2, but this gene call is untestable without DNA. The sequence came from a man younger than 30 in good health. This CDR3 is CASSQDEAGDGELFF.